This T cell receptor beta chain was recorded in a study of shared clonotypes between healthy human individuals. Study context: Per donor, three plates held CD4 naive cells, three held CD4 memory, two held CD8 naive and one held CD8 memory.

Unmatched junction bases numbered 7, after V lost 4 bases and J lost 8 bases. Germline V lookup: CDR1 SGHRS, CDR2 YFSETQ. The length of the CDR3 is 14 residues. Method: immunoSEQ multiplex PCR; TCRdb's copy keeps in-frame clones and lacks some. This table has 760,000 or so clones, 90% to 98% appearing once. As defined, naive CD8 cells were CD45RO-negative and positively selected for CCR7, with terminally differentiated effector memory CD45RA+ cells excluded. V is TRBV5-1 and J is TRBJ2-1; 9 nucleotides agree with TRBD2. This clonotype originated in a man younger than 40 in good health. Sequencing was carried out using naive CD8+ T cells sorted from blood. The CDR3 loop is CASSPSGRPDEQFF. The CDR3 bases are TGCGCCAGCAGCCCCAGCGGGAGGCCCGATGAGCAGTTCTTC.